These 26 T cell receptor beta chains share one sample of origin, sequenced in a study of control samples from healthy donors and cancer patients. TCRdb's copy holds only in-frame clones and misses some; the assay was immunoSEQ multiplex PCR. The sample lists around 130,000 clones; about 95% were seen once. Material: blood. The origin of the receptors is a man younger than 45 in good health.

The chain couples TRBV4-3 to TRBJ2-3; D gene uncertain. CDR1 is LGHNA, CDR2 YSLEER, per germline. The CDR3 has 13 amino acids. Trimming shortened V by 2 bases and J by 6 bases, and 9 bases separated the two germline ends. In nucleotides, the CDR3 is TGCGCCAGCAGCCAAAGGAGAGGCGATACGCAGTATTTT. This codes for CASSQRRGDTQYF.

CDR3 loop: CSVDDRRQGAPDTQYF. DNA of the CDR3: TGCAGCGTTGACGATCGCAGACAGGGGGCCCCGGATACGCAGTATTTT. The chain employs TRBV29-1 and TRBJ2-3, with 10 bases matching TRBD1. CDR1 is SQVTM and CDR2 is ANQGSEA in the germline V gene. The CDR3 consists of 16 residues. V was pared by 3 bases and J by 6 bases, with 12 bases of the junction left unmatched.

The chain carries TRBV9 and TRBJ2-7; 9 bases agree with TRBD2. Looked up from germline, CDR1 is SGDLS and CDR2 is YYNGEE. The V gene end was trimmed by 0 bases and the J gene end by 3 bases; junction bases not matched to a gene: 4. The CDR3 contains 15 residues. The CDR3, as DNA: TGTGCCAGCAGCGTAGGGACTAGCGAGTTCTACGAGCAGTACTTC. Amino acids: CASSVGTSEFYEQYF.

The J gene is TRBJ1-1, the V gene TRBV7-2; D remains ambiguous. The V end was cut by 0 bases, the J end by 3 bases, with 11 bases between. The length of the CDR3 is 15 residues. The V gene's germline CDR1 is SGHTA and CDR2 FQGNSA. CDR3 coding DNA: TGTGCCAGCAGCTTAGCTCCGACAAGGTACACTGAAGCTTTCTTT. This sequence encodes CASSLAPTRYTEAFF.

This rearrangement joins TRBV5-1 to TRBJ2-1, with TRBD2 identical over 11 bases. Germline assignment: CDR1 SGHRS and CDR2 YFSETQ. V dropped 2 bases and J dropped 8; count of bases not matched to a gene: 12. CDR3 length: 17 residues. The CDR3 is CASSFKILAGGQDEQFF. CDR3 nucleotides: TGCGCCAGCAGCTTCAAAATATTAGCGGGGGGGCAGGATGAGCAGTTCTTC.

V gene TRBV5-1 combines with J gene TRBJ1-2; a possible D gene is TRBD1 (6 bases). Trimming cost V 1 base and J 6 bases, with 16 bases left between them. Germline V gene lookup returns CDR1 SGHRS and CDR2 YFSETQ. The CDR3 runs to 15 residues. Here the CDR3 DNA reads TGCGCCAGCAGCTTGACAGGGTATAGGTTCGATGGCTACACCTTC. Amino acids: CASSLTGYRFDGYTF.

The rearrangement links TRBV29-1 to TRBJ1-2, with TRBD1 matching over 7 bases. The CDR3 totals 13 residues. Germline V CDR1 and CDR2: SQVTM, ANQGSEA. V shed 5 bases and J 6 bases; nucleotides not matched to a gene: 9. The CDR3 loop is CSVSDRVGNGYTF. The CDR3 nucleotides read TGCAGCGTTTCAGACAGGGTGGGGAATGGCTACACCTTC.

The V gene is TRBV2, the J gene TRBJ1-2, with no clear D. The germline gives CDR1 SNHLY, CDR2 FYNNEI. Between the trimmed V and J ends, which lost 5 bases and 5 bases, there was a span of 6 bases. This CDR3 is built from 11 residues. The CDR3 reads CASSPSYGYTF. CDR3 nucleotide sequence: TGTGCCAGCAGTCCCTCTTATGGCTACACCTTC.

This chain connects TRBV4-1 to TRBJ2-3, with TRBD2 as a possible D gene (6 bases). Per the germline V gene, CDR1 is MGHRA and CDR2 is YSYEKL. Between the trimmed V and J ends, which lost 1 base and 7 bases, there was a span of 21 bases. The length of the CDR3 is 17 residues. Here the CDR3 DNA reads TGCGCCAGCAGCCAAGCCCGCGGCGGGGAAGCTTATTATACGCAGTATTTT. It translates to CASSQARGGEAYYTQYF.

V and J are TRBV10-3 and TRBJ2-5; 10 bases match TRBD1. CDR3 length: 15 residues. Germline CDR1 and CDR2: ENHRY and SYGVKD. The V gene end was trimmed by 6 bases and the J gene end by 5 bases; junction bases not matched to a gene: 9. The CDR3 nucleotides are TGTGCCATCAGCTCCGGGACAGGGGTCGGGGAGACCCAGTACTTC. Its translation is CAISSGTGVGETQYF.

About this clone itself: The junction departs from the called germline gene at one end, perhaps through a read error. The V gene is TRBV13, the J gene TRBJ1-2; 8 bases agree with TRBD1. CDR3 size: 14 residues. Looked up from germline, CDR1 is PRHDT and CDR2 is FYEKMQ (reference sequence). As DNA, the CDR3 is TGTGCCAGCAGCCCAGAGGGACAGGTCTATGGCCACACCTTC. It translates to CASSPEGQVYGHTF.

About this clone: The same CDR3 can be traced to other DNA sequences in this sample. The CDR3 coding sequence is TGTGCCAGTACCCCTTCGGGCTCCTACATCGAAAGTATCTATGGCTACACCTTC. Protein product: CASTPSGSYIESIYGYTF. V and J are TRBV19 and TRBJ1-2; D ambiguous. Trimming left V 7 bases short and J 4 bases short, with 28 bases between. Germline assignment: CDR1 LNHDA and CDR2 SQIVND (reference sequence). This CDR3 is 18 amino acids long.

CDR3 nucleotides: TGTGCCAGCAGTCGACAGGGAGACAATGAGCAGTTCTTC. Protein sequence: CASSRQGDNEQFF. The V and J genes are TRBV27 and TRBJ2-1; 7 bases line up with TRBD1. In germline, CDR1 is MNHEY, CDR2 SMNVEV (reference sequence). V was clipped by 5 bases and J by 5 bases; unmatched bases: 3. This CDR3 spans 13 amino acids.

J is TRBJ2-5 and V is TRBV3-1 (or the pseudogene TRBV3-2); D is perhaps TRBD1 or TRBD2 (5 bases each). The germline V gene encodes CDR1 LGHDT and CDR2 YNNKEL (reference sequence). The CDR3 is made up of 16 amino acids. The germline V and J ends were trimmed by 4 bases and 7 bases, with 22 bases remaining between them. CDR3 amino acids: CASSPFFGTEKRTQYF. The CDR3 bases are TGTGCCAGCAGCCCTTTCTTCGGGACGGAAAAGAGGACCCAGTACTTC.

This rearrangement joins TRBV3-1 (or the pseudogene TRBV3-2) to TRBJ1-1, with 7 bases lining up with TRBD1. The CDR3 consists of 14 residues. The V gene's germline CDR1 is LGHDT and CDR2 YNNKEL (reference sequence). V lost 5 bases and J lost 4; bases outside the gene matches: 7. The CDR3 bases are TGTGCCAGCAGCTTCAACAGGGGAGGCACTGAAGCTTTCTTT. Residues: CASSFNRGGTEAFF.

The rearrangement uses TRBV27 and TRBJ2-7; D tentatively fits TRBD1 or TRBD2 (5 bases each). Trimming took off 2 bases at V and 2 bases at J, with 13 bases between the two ends. Germline CDR1 MNHEY, CDR2 SMNVEV (reference sequence). This CDR3 is 15 amino acids long. DNA for the CDR3: TGTGCCAGCAGTTTAGGGGCCGGGAATCCCTACGAGCAGTACTTC. This translates into CASSLGAGNPYEQYF.

As to this clone: The junction and the germline gene differ at one end; a read error may be behind it. This chain uses TRBV3-1 (or the pseudogene TRBV3-2) with TRBJ2-1, with 10 bases matching TRBD1. This CDR3 contains 15 residues. In germline, CDR1 is LGHDT, CDR2 YNNKEL (reference sequence). The CDR3 spells CTSRRGQGWSNEQFF. The DNA for the CDR3 is TGTACCAGCAGGAGGGGACAGGGGTGGTCGAATGAGCAGTTCTTC.

The J gene is TRBJ2-1, the V gene TRBV4-3; 9 nucleotides align to TRBD1. Trimming removed 6 bases from V and 5 bases from J; junction bases left unmatched: 8. This CDR3 contains 15 residues. In germline, CDR1 is LGHNA, CDR2 YSLEER. The CDR3 here is CASRQGQGFNNEQFF. CDR3 in DNA: TGCGCCAGCAGACAGGGACAGGGATTCAACAATGAGCAGTTCTTC.

The rearrangement uses TRBV9 and TRBJ1-2; weak D call: TRBD1 (6 bases). CDR1 SGDLS and CDR2 YYNGEE come from the germline V gene. The CDR3 covers 15 residues. V was shortened by 0 bases and J by 0 bases, with 9 bases between the two germline ends. CDR3 sequence reads: CASSVEGHPNYGYTF. Written as DNA, the CDR3 is TGTGCCAGCAGCGTAGAGGGACACCCTAACTATGGCTACACCTTC.

The chain recombines TRBV6-5 with TRBJ2-3; 7 bases are a match to TRBD2. There are 15 residues in the CDR3. With V trimmed by 6 bases and J by 3 bases, 9 bases remained unmatched. Germline values: CDR1 MNHEY, CDR2 SVGAGI. CDR3 in DNA: TGTGCCAGCAGGACCGTGGGGGAGGGTACAGATACGCAGTATTTT. As protein: CASRTVGEGTDTQYF.

This sequence joins TRBV12-3 or TRBV12-4 and TRBJ1-4, with 8 bases aligning to TRBD1. V dropped 5 bases and J dropped 10; count of bases not matched to a gene: 6. The CDR3 has 13 amino acids. DNA for the CDR3: TGTGCCAGCAGTCGGACAGGGTCGGCAAAACTGTTTTTT. It specifies CASSRTGSAKLFF.

The chain recombines TRBV7-9 with TRBJ2-1; unclear D gene. V was cut by 3 bases and J by 6 bases, with 6 bases left in between. Germline CDR1 and CDR2: SEHNR and FQNEAQ (reference sequence). The CDR3 runs to 12 residues. The CDR3 DNA sequence: TGTGCCAGCAGCTTTGGCGTCAATGAGCAGTTCTTC. Its translation: CASSFGVNEQFF.

The chain uses TRBV27 and TRBJ2-7; 7 bases are a match to TRBD1. The junction had 2 bases not matched to a gene; V was cut back by 5 bases and J by 4 bases. Germline loops: CDR1 MNHEY, CDR2 SMNVEV (reference sequence). This CDR3 comprises 12 residues. The DNA for the CDR3 is TGTGCCAGCAGTCCGACAGGGTACGAGCAGTACTTC. Translation: CASSPTGYEQYF.

This clone was seen once. The chain recombines TRBV7-9 with TRBJ1-1; 8 bases are shared with TRBD1. The ends lost 0 bases at V and 4 bases at J; junction bases unmatched: 7. Germline V gene data show CDR1 as SEHNR and CDR2 as FQNEAQ (reference sequence). The CDR3 consists of 16 residues. The CDR3 region is CASSLAWTGSGTEAFF. Written as DNA, the CDR3 is TGTGCCAGCAGCTTAGCGTGGACAGGGTCGGGCACTGAAGCTTTCTTT.

The genes are TRBV9 and TRBJ2-3, with 8 positions matching TRBD1. V lost 4 bases to trimming and J lost 3 bases; unmatched junction nucleotides: 4. Germline V gene data show CDR1 as SGDLS and CDR2 as YYNGEE. The CDR3 is 14 amino acids. Written as DNA, the CDR3 is TGTGCCAGCAGCTGGACAGGGACGACAGATACGCAGTATTTT. Its protein is CASSWTGTTDTQYF.

Turning to this clone: The sample carries other DNA sequences with the same CDR3. The chain uses TRBV7-9 and TRBJ2-7, with 7 nucleotides matching TRBD1. V shed 5 bases, J shed 3 bases, and the junction held 4 bases outside the gene matches. Germline CDR1 SEHNR, CDR2 FQNEAQ (reference sequence). The CDR3 extends over 13 amino acids. CDR3 amino acids: CASSRDRDYEQYF. The CDR3 region has the DNA TGTGCCAGCAGCCGCGACAGGGACTACGAGCAGTACTTC.